A selection of T cell receptor beta chains follows, all from one sample in a study of cytomegalovirus exposure and HLA in healthy donors. Method: immunoSEQ multiplex PCR; TCRdb's copy keeps in-frame clones and lacks some. This sample has fewer than 80,000 clones, with approximately 75% found just once. Sequencing was done on a sample of PBMCs. These TCRs come from a woman younger than 45 in good health and CMV-seronegative. The CDR3 runs from the conserved cysteine through the conserved F or W. The D gene is left open where the match is weak. The size field is filled for only some rows; it gives once, few, many or a size class.

v_gene: TRBV13
j_gene: TRBJ1-1
len: 12
d_gene: .
abundance: .
CDR3aa: CASSLANTEAFF
CDR3nt: TGTGCCAGCAGCTTAGCTAACACTGAAGCTTTCTTT

v_gene: TRBV9
j_gene: TRBJ2-6
len: 15
d_gene: .
abundance: few
CDR3aa: CASSVRGNGANVLTF
CDR3nt: TGTGCCAGCAGCGTAAGAGGGAACGGGGCCAACGTCCTGACTTTC

v_gene: TRBV10-1
j_gene: TRBJ2-1
len: 16
d_gene: TRBD2
abundance: .
CDR3aa: CASSETSAGGQNEQFF
CDR3nt: TGCGCCAGCAGTGAGACTTCCGCGGGAGGGCAGAATGAGCAGTTCTTC

v_gene: TRBV6-5
j_gene: TRBJ1-1
len: 14
d_gene: .
abundance: .
CDR3aa: CASRAGEVFTEAFF
CDR3nt: TGTGCCAGCAGGGCGGGGGAGGTATTTACTGAAGCTTTCTTT

v_gene: TRBV19
j_gene: TRBJ2-2
len: 14
d_gene: TRBD1
abundance: .
CDR3aa: CASSIGRGRWELFF
CDR3nt: TGTGCCAGTAGTATTGGCAGGGGGCGATGGGAGCTGTTTTTT

v_gene: TRBV28
j_gene: TRBJ2-7
len: 16
d_gene: TRBD2
abundance: .
CDR3aa: CASSSLTSGNLRGQYF
CDR3nt: TGTGCCAGCAGTTCGCTTACTAGCGGGAACCTACGAGGGCAGTACTTC

v_gene: TRBV28
j_gene: TRBJ2-7
len: 14
d_gene: .
abundance: .
CDR3aa: CASSLMVPAYEQYF
CDR3nt: TGTGCCAGCAGTTTAATGGTCCCGGCCTACGAGCAGTACTTC

v_gene: TRBV5-1
j_gene: TRBJ2-4
len: 16
d_gene: TRBD1
abundance: .
CDR3aa: CASSTTSGTVTNIQYF
CDR3nt: TGCGCCAGCAGTACAACATCCGGGACAGTAACAAACATTCAGTACTTC

v_gene: TRBV12-5
j_gene: TRBJ1-6
len: 16
d_gene: TRBD1
abundance: .
CDR3aa: CASGSLTGQGNSPLHF
CDR3nt: TGTGCTAGTGGCTCGCTTACGGGACAGGGCAATTCACCCCTCCACTTT

v_gene: TRBV5-1
j_gene: TRBJ2-1
len: 15
d_gene: TRBD1
abundance: .
CDR3aa: CASSLEGTGGSEQFF
CDR3nt: TGCGCCAGCAGCTTGGAGGGGACAGGGGGCAGTGAGCAGTTCTTC

v_gene: TRBV4-1
j_gene: TRBJ1-2
len: 16
d_gene: .
abundance: .
CDR3aa: CASSQPKEGKGYGYTF
CDR3nt: TGCGCCAGCAGCCAACCAAAGGAGGGCAAGGGGTATGGCTACACCTTC

v_gene: TRBV28
j_gene: TRBJ2-7
len: 12
d_gene: TRBD1
abundance: .
CDR3aa: CAWGQADYEQYF
CDR3nt: TGTGCCTGGGGACAGGCGGACTACGAGCAGTACTTC

v_gene: TRBV6-6
j_gene: TRBJ1-5
len: 14
d_gene: .
abundance: .
CDR3aa: CASSYSPRDQPQHF
CDR3nt: TGTGCCAGCAGTTACTCCCCCCGGGATCAGCCCCAGCATTTT

v_gene: TRBV6-4
j_gene: TRBJ2-6
len: 15
d_gene: TRBD1
abundance: .
CDR3aa: CASSDGGTGGNVLTF
CDR3nt: TGTGCCAGCAGTGACGGCGGGACAGGGGGCAACGTCCTGACTTTC

v_gene: TRBV30
j_gene: TRBJ1-1
len: 13
d_gene: .
abundance: medium-sized
CDR3aa: CAWIRAGGTEAFF
CDR3nt: TGTGCCTGGATAAGGGCGGGGGGGACTGAAGCTTTCTTT